This T cell receptor beta chain derives from a study of molecular identifiers for immune sequencing clone quantification. Findings and caveats of the study: Effector cells kept over 99% of their molecules in clones above 20 RNA copies, while naive cells kept under 1% there. Spiked Jurkat TCR RNA equivalent to one cell was reportedly detectable in about a million naive cells. In cases of identical TCR molecules sharing a barcode, highly expanded clone sizes could be underestimated.

TCRdb processed the PCR reads anew with MiXCR; each CDR3 protein has one entry. The data show over 35,000 distinct CDR3 sequences, around a sixth seen once. V was clipped by 3 bases and J by 4 bases, with 10 bases between them. This CDR3 is 14 amino acids long. The V gene's germline CDR1 is SGHAT and CDR2 FQNNGV. This clonotype turned up a few times. Its antigen is unidentified. Sequencing used naive CD8+ T cells from blood, with Jurkat cell RNA spiked in. Stated subset: FACS-sorted CD8+CD4-CCR7+CD45RA+ naive T cells. The V call is TRBV11-2, the J call TRBJ1-5, with D possibly being TRBD1 (5 bases). The clonotype was recovered from a human donor in good health. Some libraries in this study had Jurkat cell RNA spiked in. The CDR3 region has the DNA TGTGCCAGCAGCTTTGGGGCAGGGAATCAGCCCCAGCATTTT. Translating gives CASSFGAGNQPQHF.